This is a list of T cell receptor beta chains from one sample in a study of CD8 T cells in ankylosing spondylitis. TCRdb reanalysed the 5' RACE reads using MiXCR and keeps one entry per CDR3 protein. Here the sample spans about 800,000 distinct CDR3 sequences, approximately 12% being singletons. Sequencing input: blood, either unsorted or a sorted T cell fraction (not recorded which). The source is a male donor with ankylosing spondylitis. CDR3s include the opening cysteine and the closing phenylalanine or tryptophan. Each record gives: clone size, J gene, D gene, V gene, CDR3 DNA, CDR3 protein. The D gene is left open where the match is weak. A row's size may be missing; if present it is once, few, many or a size class.

few TRBJ2-7 TRBD1 TRBV4-3 TGCGCCAGCAGCCTCGTGACAGGGGGAACTGGCGAGCAGTACTTC CASSLVTGGTGEQYF
few TRBJ2-3 - TRBV20-1 TGCAGTGCTAGGGTGGCAGGGCTACCAGATACGCAGTATTTT CSARVAGLPDTQYF
few TRBJ1-2 - TRBV6-2/TRBV6-3 TGTGCCAGCAGTTACGGGGACTTTAACTATGGCTACACCTTC CASSYGDFNYGYTF
few TRBJ1-3 - TRBV20-1 TGCAGTGCCGGGCGGGGCAGGGTCTCCAACACCATATATTTT CSAGRGRVSNTIYF
- TRBJ2-7 - TRBV11-3 TGTGCCAGCAGCCCATTGGGTAGCTCGGGCGAGCAGTACTTC CASSPLGSSGEQYF
- TRBJ1-1 - TRBV4-2 TGTGCCAGCAGCCACACAGGGTCCACATTGAACACTGAAGCTTTCTTT CASSHTGSTLNTEAFF
many TRBJ1-4 TRBD1 TRBV20-1 TGCAGTGCTAGGGACAGGACTAATGAAAAACTGTTTTTT CSARDRTNEKLFF
many TRBJ1-6 - TRBV2 TGTGCCAGCAGTCCGGGGTTAGGCACCTATAATTCACCCCTCCACTTT CASSPGLGTYNSPLHF
few TRBJ2-3 TRBD1 TRBV29-1 TGCAGCGTTGAAGGGACAGGGAGGACAGATACGCAGTATTTT CSVEGTGRTDTQYF
many TRBJ1-4 - TRBV5-1 TGTGCCAGCAGTTTAGGACAGCCAAATGAAAAACTGTTTTTT CASSLGQPNEKLFF
few TRBJ2-2 - TRBV10-3 TGTGCCATCTCGATCAGGGGAGGATCGAACACCGGGGAGCTGTTTTTT CAISIRGGSNTGELFF
few TRBJ2-7 TRBD1 TRBV7-9 TGTGCCAGCAGCTTTGCTATAGGGACAGTCGGAGAGCAGTACTTC CASSFAIGTVGEQYF
many TRBJ2-7 - TRBV28 TGTGCCAGCGCGACAGTGGGGGACGAGCAGTACTTC CASATVGDEQYF
- TRBJ2-1 - TRBV9 TGTGCCAGCAGCCTAGGGATCGCCCACAATGAGCAGTTCTTC CASSLGIAHNEQFF
- TRBJ1-2 TRBD1 TRBV12-3/TRBV12-4 TGTGCCAGCTTTACCGGGACAGGGATCAATGGCTACACCTTC CASFTGTGINGYTF
few TRBJ1-1 TRBD1 TRBV12-5 TGTGCTAGTGGCCGCGGGACAGGGGTTGCTGAAGCTTTCTTT CASGRGTGVAEAFF
many TRBJ2-1 - TRBV12-3/TRBV12-4 TGTGCCAGCCTTACAAGGGATGAGCAGTTCTTC CASLTRDEQFF
- TRBJ1-1 - TRBV6-1 TGTGCCAGCAGCCGCACCCATGGACAGTTCCTCACTGAAGCTTTCTTT CASSRTHGQFLTEAFF
- TRBJ2-1 - TRBV28 TGTGCCAGCGACGACGGCAGGGCCCGGGGGCAGTTCTTC CASDDGRARGQFF
few TRBJ2-7 - TRBV19 TGTGCCACCTCCACCCGCTACGAGCAGTACTTC CATSTRYEQYF
few TRBJ1-2 - TRBV29-1 TGCAGCGTTCAAAACCCACGGGGTTTCTATGGCTACACCTTC CSVQNPRGFYGYTF
- TRBJ1-6 - TRBV6-2/TRBV6-3 TGTGCCACCACCGGGACAACGGCCTCACCCCTCCACTTT CATTGTTASPLHF
many TRBJ2-1 TRBD1 TRBV7-3 TGTGCCAGCAGCGCCGGGGAAATTTACCGGGACAGGGATGAGCAGTTCTTC CASSAGEIYRDRDEQFF
- TRBJ1-1 - TRBV7-2 TGTGCCAGCAGCTACGACGGCGGGGTCTTGGTGAACACTGAAGCTTTCTTT CASSYDGGVLVNTEAFF
few TRBJ2-2 TRBD2 TRBV7-6 TGTGCCAGCAGCCCAAGGGCTAGCGGGAGAGCCGGGGAGCTGTTTTTT CASSPRASGRAGELFF
- TRBJ2-7 - TRBV20-1 TGCAGTCCTCGGAGAGACGGCGGGGACGAGCAGTACTTC CSPRRDGGDEQYF
- TRBJ2-3 TRBD1 TRBV5-1 TGCGCCAGCAGCTCTGGGGGGACAGGGACAGATACGCAGTATTTT CASSSGGTGTDTQYF
many TRBJ2-7 - TRBV12-3/TRBV12-4 TGTGCCAGCAGTTTACGCGGGGACACCTACGAGCAGTACTTC CASSLRGDTYEQYF
few TRBJ2-5 TRBD2 TRBV20-1 TGCAGTGCGCTGACTAGCGGGGAGCAAGAGACCCAGTACTTC CSALTSGEQETQYF
many TRBJ2-1 - TRBV20-1 TGCAGTGCCTCCCGTGGGGGCAATGAGCAGTTCTTC CSASRGGNEQFF
- TRBJ2-3 - TRBV7-9 TGTGCCAGCAGCTCAGTGGGTAGCACAGATACGCAGTATTTT CASSSVGSTDTQYF
few TRBJ1-2 - TRBV18 TGTGCCAGCTCACCATTTAGGAGACCGGGTGGCTACACCTTC CASSPFRRPGGYTF
- TRBJ1-1 - TRBV20-1 TGCAGTGCGCCCTTGCGGGTGAACACTGAAGCTTTCTTT CSAPLRVNTEAFF
- TRBJ1-5 TRBD1 TRBV20-1 TGCAGTGCGGCAATCGACAGGGATGGTCAGCCCCAGCATTTT CSAAIDRDGQPQHF
- TRBJ1-2 TRBD1 TRBV4-2 TGTGCCAGCAGCCAGGGGACAGGGTGGACTAACTATGGCTACACCTTC CASSQGTGWTNYGYTF
many TRBJ2-7 TRBD2 TRBV25-1 TGTGCCAGCAGTGAAGGACTAGCGCCCGAGCAGTACTTC CASSEGLAPEQYF
few TRBJ2-7 - TRBV20-1 TGCAGTGCTGAAAGGACCAACTACGAGCAGTACTTC CSAERTNYEQYF
- TRBJ2-1 TRBD2 TRBV24-1 TGTGCCACCAGTGATCTCGGAGCGGGAGGCGTCTACAATGAGCAGTTCTTC CATSDLGAGGVYNEQFF
many TRBJ1-1 - TRBV29-1 TGCAGCGTCGACCAAGGGGGGCGAGCTTTCTTT CSVDQGGRAFF